This T cell receptor beta chain was obtained from a study of blood T cells in healthy people across ages. There are many counts of this clonotype. Its specificity is not known. Broader study findings: Versus aged donors, long-lived donors had higher diversity and more naive CD4+ cells.

The CDR3 length is 15 residues. The germline V gene encodes CDR1 MGHRA and CDR2 YSYEKL. V dropped 3 bases and J dropped 4; count of bases not matched to a gene: 8. PBMCs numbering at least 7 million were isolated per sample. The use of a sample-barcoded 5' primer and a J-beta primer mix characterized a second PCR of roughly 6 to 11 cycles. TCRdb recomputed calls from the 5' RACE reads with MiXCR, one row per CDR3 protein. The sample contains hundreds of thousands of distinct CDR3 sequences, roughly 30% of which appear only once. The receptor was derived from an elderly woman in good health. What was sequenced was blood. The rearrangement links TRBV4-1 to TRBJ2-5, with 7 bases that match TRBD2. This chain's CDR3 is CASSHSTGGGETQYF. CDR3 nucleotides: TGCGCCAGCAGCCATTCGACGGGAGGCGGAGAGACCCAGTACTTC.